This is a list of T cell receptor beta chains from one sample in a study of cytomegalovirus exposure and HLA in healthy donors. Clones were read by immunoSEQ multiplex PCR, and TCRdb kept only the in-frame ones, dropping some. The table includes some 190,000 clones, more than 80% detected once. Sequencing was performed on PBMCs. The receptors stem from a male donor in good health and CMV-seronegative. The CDR3 runs from the conserved cysteine through the conserved F or W. Each record gives: J gene, D gene, V gene, clone size, CDR3 DNA, CDR3 protein. A D gene is named only where the DNA matches it firmly. The size of a clone is reported for some rows only, either as once, few or many, or as a class for expanded clones.

>TRBJ2-2|TRBD1|TRBV9|.
TGTGCCAGCAGCAGTGGAACCGGGACAGGAGGGACCGGGGAGCTGTTTTTT
CASSSGTGTGGTGELFF
>TRBJ2-3|TRBD1|TRBV19|.
TGTGCCAGTAGAGACAGGGGGCGAGTTGGTAGCACAGATACGCAGTATTTT
CASRDRGRVGSTDTQYF
>TRBJ1-1|TRBD1|TRBV5-1|few
TGCGCCAGCAGAAGTCGACAGGGATTAACTGAAGCTTTCTTT
CASRSRQGLTEAFF
>TRBJ2-5|TRBD2|TRBV27|.
TGTGCCAGCGGTCGTAGCGGGGACCAAGAGACCCAGTACTTC
CASGRSGDQETQYF
>TRBJ2-7|TRBD1|TRBV19|.
TGTGCCAGTAGTACCCCGTTAGGGGGCATCTACGAGCAGTACTTC
CASSTPLGGIYEQYF
>TRBJ2-3|TRBD2|TRBV14|.
TGTGCCAGCAGCCAAGACCTGGGACTAGCGGGGGCCACAGATACGCAGTATTTT
CASSQDLGLAGATDTQYF
>TRBJ2-1|TRBD2|TRBV29-1|.
TGCAGCGTTGTAGCGGGAGCCCTCTACAATGAGCAGTTCTTC
CSVVAGALYNEQFF
>TRBJ2-7|.|TRBV7-8|.
TGTGCCAGCAGCTTCAGGGCCCAGAGGGAGCAGTACTTC
CASSFRAQREQYF
>TRBJ1-2|.|TRBV27|.
TGTGCCAGTAGTTTATCGGGGGGGGCGGTCTATGGCTACACCTTC
CASSLSGGAVYGYTF
>TRBJ2-2|TRBD1|TRBV7-3|.
TGTGCCAGCAGCTCCGACAGGGGTAACGGGGAGCTGTTTTTT
CASSSDRGNGELFF
>TRBJ1-1|TRBD1|TRBV5-8|few
TGTGCCAGCAGCTTGGATGGCAGGGGGGCCGTGGAAGCTTTCTTT
CASSLDGRGAVEAFF
>TRBJ1-5|.|TRBV28|once
TGTGCCAGCAGTTTGCCCAGCGGGTTCAGCAATCAGCCCCAGCATTTT
CASSLPSGFSNQPQHF
>TRBJ2-4|.|TRBV7-9|.
TGTGCCAGTCAAGGGGAAAACATTCAGTACTTC
CASQGENIQYF
>TRBJ1-3|.|TRBV9|few
TGTGCCAGCACCGCCTCAGGGTCCTCTGGAAACACCATATATTTT
CASTASGSSGNTIYF
>TRBJ1-3|.|TRBV6-5|.
TGTGCCAGCAGTTACAGGGGTGAAAGCTCTGGAAACACCATATATTTT
CASSYRGESSGNTIYF
>TRBJ1-3|.|TRBV6-4|.
TGTGCCAGCAGTGACGTGGGGGCGAGTGGAAACACCATATATTTT
CASSDVGASGNTIYF
>TRBJ2-1|TRBD2|TRBV4-2|.
TGTGCCAGCAGCCAAGGTCCCAGCGGGAGTACGGTAATATACAATGAGCAGTTCTTC
CASSQGPSGSTVIYNEQFF
>TRBJ2-2|.|TRBV5-1|once
TGCGCCAGCAGCTTGGTAGAGGTCGGGACCGGGGAGCTGTTTTTT
CASSLVEVGTGELFF
>TRBJ2-2|.|TRBV9|.
TGTGCCAGCAGCGTATGGACAGGAGCGGGAGCTCCGAACACCGGGGAGCTGTTTTTT
CASSVWTGAGAPNTGELFF
>TRBJ1-4|TRBD1|TRBV6-5|.
TGTGCCAGCAGTGAGGGGACAGGGAGTGAAAAACTGTTTTTT
CASSEGTGSEKLFF
>TRBJ2-2|TRBD2|TRBV5-1|once
TGCGCCAGCAGCTTGGACCCGGGACTAGCGGGAGGTAGAGCTGGCGGGGAGCTGTTTTTT
CASSLDPGLAGGRAGGELFF
>TRBJ1-4|TRBD1|TRBV6-1|.
TGTGCCGGATCACAGGGGGTGGGAAAACTGTTTTTT
CAGSQGVGKLFF
>TRBJ2-7|.|TRBV4-2|.
TGTGCCAGCAGCCAAGATCAGGGGAGGGATTACGAGCAGTACTTC
CASSQDQGRDYEQYF
>TRBJ2-7|TRBD2|TRBV27|.
TGTGCCAGCACTCCTACTTGGACGGGAGGCTCCTACGAGCAGTACTTC
CASTPTWTGGSYEQYF
>TRBJ2-1|.|TRBV10-3|once
TGTGCCATCAGTGAGACTCCTGAGCAGTTCTTC
CAISETPEQFF
>TRBJ2-5|.|TRBV19|.
TGTGCCAGTAGTGGACACTTTGAAGAGACCCAGTACTTC
CASSGHFEETQYF
>TRBJ2-7|.|TRBV15|.
TGTGCCACCAGCAGAGTTGACAGGCTTAACGAGCAGTACTTC
CATSRVDRLNEQYF
>TRBJ1-4|TRBD1|TRBV2|.
TGTGCCAGCACCCAGGGGGCAGCAACTAATGAAAAACTGTTTTTT
CASTQGAATNEKLFF
>TRBJ2-1|TRBD2|TRBV7-3|once
TGTGCCAGCAGCCTAGCGGGGGAGCAGTTCTTC
CASSLAGEQFF
>TRBJ2-7|.|TRBV7-9|.
TGTTCCAGCAGCCCCCAGGAGGGGGCGTACGAGCAGTACTTC
CSSSPQEGAYEQYF
>TRBJ2-2|.|TRBV4-2|once
TGTGCCAGCAGCCTTTCAGGGGTGGGGAGAAATGGGGAGCTGTTTTTT
CASSLSGVGRNGELFF
>TRBJ1-1|TRBD1|TRBV9|.
TGTGCCAGCAGCTTAGGGACAGGGGGCGACACTGAAGCTTTCTTT
CASSLGTGGDTEAFF